This TCR beta chain was recovered during a study of CD8 T cells in ankylosing spondylitis. TCRdb re-analysed the 5' RACE reads in MiXCR, keeping a single row per CDR3 protein. The sample has some 130,000 distinct CDR3 sequences, roughly 9% seen once. On this clonotype: One junction end disagrees with the germline gene, perhaps due to a read error.

The source material was blood, either unsorted or a sorted T cell fraction (not recorded which). The sequence came from a male donor with ankylosing spondylitis or in good health (not recorded which).

CDR3 nucleotides: TGTGCCACCAGTTACTCATACGGCACAGATACGCAGTATTTT. Its protein product is CATSYSYGTDTQYF. V usage is TRBV6-5 and J usage is TRBJ2-3; D not resolved. This CDR3 comprises 14 residues. Germline CDR1 is MNHEY and CDR2 is SVGAGI.